This T cell receptor beta chain is drawn from a study of blood T cell repertoires in COVID-19 (dated by TCRdb to the early 2020s). Regarding the study in general: Collaborator samples came from the United States, Italy and Spain and covered acute and convalescent phases of COVID-19. Where available, HLA class I and class II types were taken from metadata supplied by the sample provider and were not determined by assay-based typing. Nearly every sample came with metadata listing a de-identified subject ID, COVID-19 status, age in years and sex. Samples came from the ongoing ImmuneRACE study (first 160 participants) plus 1,254 subjects from 6 global collaborators. The material from the prospective study consisted of cDNA or gDNA derived from T cells, B-cell-depleted T cells, or PBMCs. Subjects who had been exposed to COVID-19, were actively infected with it, or had recovered from it provided the deeply sampled blood TCRbeta repertoires that made up the dataset. The repertoires were released in a freely available public database intended as a resource for research on the immune response to SARS-CoV-2.

This clone has a handful of counts. No antigen is known for it. It has no much larger one-base neighbor in the sample; base qualities were not kept. TCRbeta CDR3 regions were amplified from genomic DNA using the immunoSEQ Assay, a bias-controlled multiplex PCR. The original pipeline was this. The number of nucleated cells in each sample was estimated by amplification of reference gene primers within the assay. Sequence reads were collapsed and filtered to measure the absolute abundance of every unique TCRbeta CDR3 rearrangement. Productive Simpson clonality was computed per sample as the square root of Simpson's diversity index over productive rearrangements. TCRdb provides this immuneACCESS table in a form limited to in-frame rearrangements. Some clones are lacking; in checked studies, under half of them reflect an unresolved V gene, and why the rest are absent is not known. That table furnishes V, J and clone size, whereas the DNA furnished D and trimming. In all, the sample holds a few hundred thousand clones, and 87% of those were seen once. The ten largest make up roughly 2.3% of the sample.

Collaborating institutions collected whole blood in K2EDTA tubes following their own protocols. For TCRbeta analysis, collaborators shipped samples as frozen whole blood, isolated PBMCs, or DNA extracted from either of those sample types. Paper-wide results and their limitations: The quantity of clinical and demographic metadata differed by source and by participant and was supplied without curation.

Sequenced input: peripheral blood. This receptor was obtained from a man between 18 and 29 years old with active or convalescent COVID-19.

The CDR3 reads CASSKGGCGDSNEKLFF. The nucleotide sequence is TGTGCCAGCAGCAAAGGGGGTTGCGGGGATTCTAATGAAAAACTGTTTTTT. The rearranged segments are TRBV21-1 and TRBJ1-4. TRBV21-1 is a pseudogene segment. The CDR3, from cysteine to phenylalanine, totals 17 residues. Only the CDR3 part of the read is kept: 51 bases, read in frame from the first base.